The rows below give T cell receptor beta chains drawn from one sample of a study of blood T cells in healthy people across ages. Using its own MiXCR run on the 5' RACE reads, TCRdb lists one record per CDR3 protein. In the table there are 1 million or so distinct CDR3 sequences, under 55% of which are singletons. The specimen sequenced was blood. Receptors were obtained from a woman aged 60 to 75 in good health. The CDR3 runs from the conserved cysteine through the conserved F or W. D genes are given only for firm matches. Some rows mark clone size as missing; the rest say once, few, many or name a class of expanded clone.

d_gene: TRBD2
j_gene: TRBJ2-7
abundance: many
v_gene: TRBV5-1
CDR3aa: CASSLDGGRAREQYF
CDR3nt: TGCGCCAGCAGCTTGGATGGCGGGAGGGCCCGAGAGCAGTACTTC

d_gene: NA
j_gene: TRBJ2-3
abundance: NA
v_gene: TRBV24-1
CDR3aa: CATRGDSTDTQYF
CDR3nt: TGTGCCACCAGGGGGGATAGCACAGATACGCAGTATTTT

d_gene: NA
j_gene: TRBJ1-2
abundance: NA
v_gene: TRBV6-5
CDR3aa: CASFDRDPYYGYTF
CDR3nt: TGTGCCAGCTTTGATCGTGACCCCTACTATGGCTACACCTTC

d_gene: NA
j_gene: TRBJ2-3
abundance: NA
v_gene: TRBV18
CDR3aa: CASSPLQGVGTDTQYF
CDR3nt: TGTGCCAGCTCACCATTACAGGGAGTCGGGACAGATACGCAGTATTTT

d_gene: NA
j_gene: TRBJ1-1
abundance: few
v_gene: TRBV7-9
CDR3aa: CASSLVVSDTEAFF
CDR3nt: TGTGCCAGCAGCTTAGTCGTATCGGACACTGAAGCTTTCTTT

d_gene: NA
j_gene: TRBJ2-1
abundance: few
v_gene: TRBV24-1
CDR3aa: CATSDSSEYHNEQFF
CDR3nt: TGTGCCACCAGTGATTCGAGCGAGTACCACAATGAGCAGTTCTTC

d_gene: NA
j_gene: TRBJ1-5
abundance: NA
v_gene: TRBV7-9
CDR3aa: CASSPAGTQPQHF
CDR3nt: TGTGCCAGCAGCCCCGCTGGTACTCAGCCCCAGCATTTT

d_gene: NA
j_gene: TRBJ2-7
abundance: NA
v_gene: TRBV5-4
CDR3aa: CTSSVGRQVDEQYF
CDR3nt: TGTACCAGCAGCGTGGGACGACAGGTGGACGAGCAGTACTTC

d_gene: NA
j_gene: TRBJ2-7
abundance: few
v_gene: TRBV3-1
CDR3aa: CASSQLPGSEQYF
CDR3nt: TGTGCCAGCAGCCAGCTTCCAGGCTCCGAGCAGTACTTC

d_gene: NA
j_gene: TRBJ2-2
abundance: NA
v_gene: TRBV10-3
CDR3aa: CAISEKGETGELFF
CDR3nt: TGTGCCATCAGTGAAAAGGGGGAGACCGGGGAGCTGTTTTTT

d_gene: NA
j_gene: TRBJ1-5
abundance: NA
v_gene: TRBV18
CDR3aa: CASSPKTGSYSNQPQHF
CDR3nt: TGTGCCAGCTCACCAAAGACGGGTAGTTATAGCAATCAGCCCCAGCATTTT

d_gene: NA
j_gene: TRBJ2-3
abundance: NA
v_gene: TRBV18
CDR3aa: CASSPLRGPTDTQYF
CDR3nt: TGTGCCAGCTCACCACTTCGGGGGCCCACAGATACGCAGTATTTT

d_gene: NA
j_gene: TRBJ2-3
abundance: few
v_gene: TRBV24-1
CDR3aa: CATSDSARGDTQYF
CDR3nt: TGTGCCACCAGTGATTCGGCCCGAGGGGATACGCAGTATTTT

d_gene: TRBD1
j_gene: TRBJ2-2
abundance: once
v_gene: TRBV11-2
CDR3aa: CASSYWTGGGTGELFF
CDR3nt: TGTGCCAGCAGCTACTGGACAGGGGGAGGCACCGGGGAGCTGTTTTTT

d_gene: NA
j_gene: TRBJ1-6
abundance: few
v_gene: TRBV9
CDR3aa: CASSVEGHNSPLHF
CDR3nt: TGTGCCAGCAGCGTAGAGGGACACAATTCACCCCTCCACTTT

d_gene: TRBD2
j_gene: TRBJ2-7
abundance: few
v_gene: TRBV27
CDR3aa: CASSPLPRTSEQYF
CDR3nt: TGTGCCAGCAGTCCCCTCCCTAGGACTAGCGAGCAGTACTTC

d_gene: NA
j_gene: TRBJ2-7
abundance: NA
v_gene: TRBV5-1
CDR3aa: CASSLTFLAAGRNEQYF
CDR3nt: TGCGCCAGCAGCTTAACCTTTTTAGCTGCGGGGAGGAACGAGCAGTACTTC

d_gene: NA
j_gene: TRBJ2-1
abundance: few
v_gene: TRBV10-3
CDR3aa: CAISEASQYNEQFF
CDR3nt: TGTGCCATCAGTGAAGCTAGCCAGTACAATGAGCAGTTCTTC

d_gene: TRBD1
j_gene: TRBJ2-7
abundance: NA
v_gene: TRBV4-1
CDR3aa: CTSSHSGQGGYEQYF
CDR3nt: TGCACCAGCAGCCATTCAGGACAGGGGGGCTACGAGCAGTACTTC

d_gene: TRBD2
j_gene: TRBJ2-7
abundance: NA
v_gene: TRBV7-6
CDR3aa: CASSSGVSGGGYEQYF
CDR3nt: TGTGCCAGCAGCAGCGGTGTTAGCGGGGGGGGATACGAGCAGTACTTC

d_gene: NA
j_gene: TRBJ1-2
abundance: few
v_gene: TRBV6-2/TRBV6-3
CDR3aa: CATSTVLNYGYTF
CDR3nt: TGTGCCACATCGACAGTTCTTAACTATGGCTACACCTTC

d_gene: NA
j_gene: TRBJ1-2
abundance: NA
v_gene: TRBV20-1
CDR3aa: CSAKTRGSNYGYTF
CDR3nt: TGCAGTGCTAAGACTAGGGGGTCTAACTATGGCTACACCTTC

d_gene: NA
j_gene: TRBJ2-7
abundance: few
v_gene: TRBV20-1
CDR3aa: CSARDPQGYEQYF
CDR3nt: TGCAGTGCTAGAGATCCGCAGGGCTACGAGCAGTACTTC

d_gene: TRBD1
j_gene: TRBJ2-3
abundance: NA
v_gene: TRBV4-2
CDR3aa: CASSHITGGNRVKYF
CDR3nt: TGTGCCAGCAGCCACATAACAGGGGGCAACCGCGTAAAGTATTTT

d_gene: TRBD1
j_gene: TRBJ2-1
abundance: NA
v_gene: TRBV20-1
CDR3aa: CSARPGQANNEQFF
CDR3nt: TGCAGTGCTAGACCGGGACAGGCGAACAATGAGCAGTTCTTC

d_gene: NA
j_gene: TRBJ2-5
abundance: NA
v_gene: TRBV24-1
CDR3aa: CATSDFMRGQETQYF
CDR3nt: TGTGCCACCAGTGATTTTATGAGGGGCCAAGAGACCCAGTACTTC

d_gene: NA
j_gene: TRBJ2-5
abundance: few
v_gene: TRBV5-1
CDR3aa: CASRGWGRETQYF
CDR3nt: TGCGCCAGCAGAGGTTGGGGACGAGAGACCCAGTACTTC

d_gene: NA
j_gene: TRBJ1-1
abundance: NA
v_gene: TRBV10-3
CDR3aa: CAIKEQGMNTEAFF
CDR3nt: TGTGCCATCAAGGAGCAGGGAATGAACACTGAAGCTTTCTTT

d_gene: TRBD2
j_gene: TRBJ2-5
abundance: NA
v_gene: TRBV5-1
CDR3aa: CASGDLRGEQYF
CDR3nt: TGCGCCAGCGGGGACCTCCGGGGGGAGCAGTACTTC

d_gene: NA
j_gene: TRBJ1-6
abundance: NA
v_gene: TRBV5-1
CDR3aa: CASSAEDNSPLHF
CDR3nt: TGCGCCAGCAGTGCGGAAGATAATTCACCCCTCCACTTT